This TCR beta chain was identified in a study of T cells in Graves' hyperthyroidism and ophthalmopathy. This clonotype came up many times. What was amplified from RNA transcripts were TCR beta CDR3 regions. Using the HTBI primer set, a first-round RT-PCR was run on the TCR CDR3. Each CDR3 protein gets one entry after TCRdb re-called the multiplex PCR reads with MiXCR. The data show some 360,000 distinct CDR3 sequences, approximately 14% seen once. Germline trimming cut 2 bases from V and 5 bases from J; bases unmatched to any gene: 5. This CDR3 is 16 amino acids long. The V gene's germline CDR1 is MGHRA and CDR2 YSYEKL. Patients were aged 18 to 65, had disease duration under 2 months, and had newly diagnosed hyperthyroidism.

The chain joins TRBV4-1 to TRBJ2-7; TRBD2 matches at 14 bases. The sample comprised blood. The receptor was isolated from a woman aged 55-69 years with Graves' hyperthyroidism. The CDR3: CASSQFRLAGGHEQYF. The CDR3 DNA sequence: TGCGCCAGCAGCCAATTCCGACTAGCGGGAGGGCACGAGCAGTACTTC.